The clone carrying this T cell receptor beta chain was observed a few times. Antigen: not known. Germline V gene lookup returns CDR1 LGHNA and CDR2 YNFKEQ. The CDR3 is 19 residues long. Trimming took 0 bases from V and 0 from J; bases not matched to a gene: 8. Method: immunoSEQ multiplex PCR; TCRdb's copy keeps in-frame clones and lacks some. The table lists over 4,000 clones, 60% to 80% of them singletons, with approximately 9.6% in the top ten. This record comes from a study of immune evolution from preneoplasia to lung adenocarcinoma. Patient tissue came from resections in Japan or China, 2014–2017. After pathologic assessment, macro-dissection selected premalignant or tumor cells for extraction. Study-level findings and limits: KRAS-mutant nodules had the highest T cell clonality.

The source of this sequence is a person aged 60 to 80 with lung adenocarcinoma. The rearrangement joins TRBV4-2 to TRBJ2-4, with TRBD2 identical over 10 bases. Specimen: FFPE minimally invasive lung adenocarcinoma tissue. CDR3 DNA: TGTGCCAGCAGCCAAGATCGGACTAGCGGTCAACTAGCCAAAAACATTCAGTACTTC. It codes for CASSQDRTSGQLAKNIQYF.